Listed below are T cell receptor beta chains from one sample, sequenced in a study of identical twins. TCRdb itself ran the 5' RACE reads through MiXCR, one entry per CDR3 protein. The sample consists of hundreds of thousands of distinct CDR3 sequences, roughly 8.6% of them appearing once. The same sample was also used in a study of yellow fever vaccine responses in identical twins.

Material for sequencing was memory (CD45RO+) T cells sorted from blood. These receptors came from a woman aged 18-35 years in good health. CDR3s leave out the opening cysteine and the closing phenylalanine or tryptophan. Fields, in order: CDR3 protein, V gene.

ASSLITGRDYGYT TRBV5-8
ASSLGRVEQY TRBV5-6
ASRGTLRNTEAF TRBV4-1
ASSLGTSGNPQY TRBV3-1
ASSQLAGVGETQY TRBV14
ASSPGTSGVGTQY TRBV6-1
ASSQVPQGTEAF TRBV3-1
ASSAPLAGEDTGELF TRBV9
ASSYGLAANTGELF TRBV5-1
ASRPPGGSTEAF TRBV6-1
SVLGQGAISYNEQF TRBV29-1
SARWGGAGANVLT TRBV20-1
ASSSGTGGVTDTQY TRBV5-8